The next 17 T cell receptor beta chains were all read from a single sample in a study of CD8 T cells in Susac syndrome. With random hexamers, reverse transcription was performed on roughly 0.5 to 1 ug of RNA. MiXCR, run by TCRdb on the immunoSEQ multiplex PCR reads, gives a single entry per CDR3 protein. The repertoire includes about 180,000 distinct CDR3 sequences, 95% of them detected once, and 0.16% sits in the top ten. Sequencing was done on a sample of CD8+ T cells from PBMCs. These receptors were obtained from a human donor with multiple sclerosis.

The V gene is TRBV29-1, the J gene TRBJ2-3, with D possibly matching TRBD2 (6 bases). The CDR3 covers 14 residues. Per germline, CDR1 SQVTM and CDR2 ANQGSEA. Trimming removed 8 bases at V and 1 base at J, with 16 bases between. The CDR3 loop is CSPGLFPGTDTQYF. As DNA, the CDR3 is TGCAGCCCGGGACTCTTTCCGGGCACAGATACGCAGTATTTT.

This clonotype was seen a single time. The chain employs TRBV3-1 and TRBJ1-1; D is undetermined. Trimming shortened V by 4 bases and J by 0 bases, and 12 bases separated the two germline ends. CDR3 size: 15 residues. From germline, CDR1 is LGHDT and CDR2 YNNKEL (reference sequence). The CDR3 loop is CASSPITLMNTEAFF. The CDR3 nucleotides are TGTGCCAGCAGCCCGATCACCCTTATGAACACTGAAGCTTTCTTT.

On this clonotype: An end of the junction differs from the germline gene, which may be a read error. The chain links TRBV7-7 to TRBJ2-1, with D unresolved. The CDR3 extends over 13 amino acids. CDR1 and CDR2 (germline): SSHAT, FNYEAQ (reference sequence). CDR3 region: CASSLLLNHEQFF. The CDR3 coding sequence is TGTGCTAGCAGCTTGCTATTGAACCATGAGCAGTTCTTC.

The J gene is TRBJ2-3, the V gene TRBV29-1; possible D gene TRBD2, 5 bases. Trimming pared 6 bases from V and 1 base from J, leaving 29 bases between. CDR3 size: 19 residues. Germline CDR1 reads SQVTM; CDR2 reads ANQGSEA. As DNA, the CDR3 is TGCAGCGTGGTACCGGGAAAGAACGGTCAGATTCGGGGCACAGATACGCAGTATTTT. This encodes CSVVPGKNGQIRGTDTQYF.

This clonotype was detected once. The rearrangement joins TRBV20-1 to TRBJ2-5, with 7 bases that match TRBD2. V dropped 0 bases and J dropped 1; count of bases not matched to a gene: 8. The CDR3 contains 16 residues. The germline V gene has CDR1 DFQATT and CDR2 SNEGSKA (reference sequence). CDR3 coding DNA: TGCAGTGCTAGAGATTGGGCGGGAGCTCCCCAAGAGACCCAGTACTTC. As protein: CSARDWAGAPQETQYF.

The chain combines TRBV2 with TRBJ1-1, with 8 bases lining up with TRBD1. The J segment lost 2 bases and the V segment lost 7 bases, leaving 3 bases of the junction unmatched. This CDR3 has 13 amino acids. Germline values: CDR1 SNHLY, CDR2 FYNNEI. The CDR3 coding sequence is TGTGCCAGCAAAGACAGGGGAAACACTGAAGCTTTCTTT. Its protein product is CASKDRGNTEAFF.

Only one count was recorded for this clonotype. The chain uses TRBV9 and TRBJ2-1; TRBD1 is a possible D gene (5 bases). CDR1 SGDLS and CDR2 YYNGEE come from the germline V gene. V was shortened by 0 bases and J by 5 bases, with 9 bases between the two germline ends. CDR3 length equals 14 residues. CDR3 nucleotide sequence: TGTGCCAGCAGCGTAGTCTCACAGGACAATGAGCAGTTCTTC. It specifies CASSVVSQDNEQFF.

This clonotype was picked up a small number of times. This sequence joins TRBV6-4 and TRBJ2-7; 8 bases agree with TRBD2. CDR1 is MRHNA and CDR2 is SNTAGT in the germline V gene. The CDR3 has 14 residues. V shed 5 bases, J shed 3 bases, and the junction held 6 bases outside the gene matches. The CDR3 reads CASSLLAGDYEQYF. DNA for the CDR3: TGTGCCAGCAGTTTGCTAGCGGGTGACTACGAGCAGTACTTC.

The chain combines TRBV2 with TRBJ2-7; D call uncertain. Trimming removed 4 bases from V and 5 bases from J, with 3 bases in between. CDR3 length equals 10 residues. Germline assignment: CDR1 SNHLY and CDR2 FYNNEI. CDR3 nucleotide sequence: TGTGCCAGCAGTGTGAACGAGCAGTACTTC. This codes for CASSVNEQYF.

The chain is built from TRBV27 and TRBJ2-1, with 12 nucleotides matching TRBD1. The CDR3 is made up of 15 amino acids. The V and J ends lost 5 bases and 7 bases, in that order; junction bases with no gene match: 6. Germline CDR1 reads MNHEY; CDR2 reads SMNVEV (reference sequence). CDR3: CASSGGTGGFNEQFF. The CDR3 nucleotides are TGTGCCAGCAGTGGGGGGACAGGGGGCTTTAATGAGCAGTTCTTC.

This chain links TRBV29-1 with TRBJ1-2, with TRBD1 matching 7 bases. The junction had 14 bases not matched to a gene; V was cut back by 1 base and J by 0 bases. Germline V gene sequence: CDR1 SQVTM, CDR2 ANQGSEA. The CDR3 spans 18 residues. CDR3 nucleotides: TGCAGCGTTGAAGGGGGACAGCTGAGAGGTTTTGCTAACTATGGCTACACCTTC. This translates into CSVEGGQLRGFANYGYTF. The full variable domain, its missing parts supplied by reference TRBV29-1 and TRBJ1-2, is SAVISQKPSRDICQRGTSLTIQCQVDSQVTMMFWYRQQPGQSLTLIATANQGSEATYESGFVIDKFPISRPNLTFSTLTVSNMSPEDSSIYLCSVEGGQLRGFANYGYTFGSGTRLTVV.

The gene calls are TRBV11-2 and TRBJ1-4; no definite D call. The CDR3 contains 13 residues. Germline V gives CDR1 SGHAT, CDR2 FQNNGV. V gave up 5 bases and J gave up 8 bases, with 12 bases separating them. The CDR3 loop is CASSLQGSEKLFF. For the CDR3, the DNA is TGTGCCAGCAGCCTACAAGGATCCGAAAAACTGTTTTTT.

This chain joins TRBV4-2 and TRBJ2-3; 11 positions match TRBD2. CDR3 length: 17 amino acids. Trimming removed 0 bases from V and 4 bases from J; junction bases left unmatched: 6. Germline V gene lookup returns CDR1 LGHNA and CDR2 YNFKEQ. In DNA, the CDR3 is TGTGCCAGCAGCCAAGATTTAGCGGGGGGGCCCGCAGATACGCAGTATTTT. This translates into CASSQDLAGGPADTQYF.

The rearrangement uses TRBV27 and TRBJ2-1, with 7 bases matching TRBD2. Trimming at V came to 3 bases and at J to 4 bases, leaving 6 bases not matched to a gene. This CDR3 is 15 amino acids long. Germline CDR1 MNHEY, CDR2 SMNVEV (reference sequence). The CDR3 DNA follows: TGTGCCAGCAGTTTTGAACTAGCGTTATACAATGAGCAGTTCTTC. Translating gives CASSFELALYNEQFF.

The chain is built from TRBV5-1 and TRBJ2-7, with D perhaps matching TRBD2 (5 bases). The CDR3 length is 16 residues. V lost 4 bases and J lost 4, with 21 bases in between. Germline CDR1 and CDR2: SGHRS and YFSETQ. CDR3 loop: CASSTKGASQIYEQYF. CDR3 DNA: TGCGCCAGCAGCACTAAGGGAGCGTCACAGATTTACGAGCAGTACTTC.

The chain employs TRBV28 and TRBJ2-7, with no clear D. V shed 1 base and J shed 2 bases, with 9 bases lying between them. Germline V gene lookup returns CDR1 MDHEN and CDR2 SYDVKM. The CDR3 runs to 14 residues. The CDR3 DNA is TGTGCCAGCAGTTTATCCCCCCTCACCTACGAGCAGTACTTC. The encoded protein is CASSLSPLTYEQYF.

The rearrangement joins TRBV5-1 to TRBJ2-1; D gene uncertain. Deletions cut 2 bases from V and 0 bases from J, with 6 bases between. The CDR3 is made up of 14 amino acids. Germline V lookup: CDR1 SGHRS, CDR2 YFSETQ. DNA of the CDR3: TGCGCCAGCAGCTTCCGGACCTCCTACAATGAGCAGTTCTTC. This gives the protein CASSFRTSYNEQFF.